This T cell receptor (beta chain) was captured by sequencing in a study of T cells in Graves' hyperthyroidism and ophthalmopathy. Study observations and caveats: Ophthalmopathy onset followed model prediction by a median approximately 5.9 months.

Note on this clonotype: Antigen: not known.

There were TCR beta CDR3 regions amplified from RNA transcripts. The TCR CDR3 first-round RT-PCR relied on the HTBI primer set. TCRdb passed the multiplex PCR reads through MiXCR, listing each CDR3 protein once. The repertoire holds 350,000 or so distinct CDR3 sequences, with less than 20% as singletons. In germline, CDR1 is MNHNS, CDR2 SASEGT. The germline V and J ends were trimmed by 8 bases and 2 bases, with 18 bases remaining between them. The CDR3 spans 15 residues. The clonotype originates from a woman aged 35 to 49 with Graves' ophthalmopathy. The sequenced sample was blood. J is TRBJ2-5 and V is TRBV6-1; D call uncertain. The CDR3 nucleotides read TGTGCCAGCTCTTCACGACGGCAGACTCAAGAGACCCAGTACTTC. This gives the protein CASSSRRQTQETQYF.